The following is a TCR beta chain sequence with its context. The antigen is unknown. Germline V gene sequence: CDR1 SGHVS, CDR2 FQNEAQ. CDR3 length equals 14 residues. Trimming cost V 5 bases and J 1 base, with 12 bases left between them. The data are from a study of T cell responses to AZD1222 COVID-19 vaccine. Study conclusions and caveats: Recipients of two AZD1222 doses showed rising Spike-specific TCR breadth and depth. CD4 TCRs linked to vaccination spanned spike, dominating at 160-218 and 743-854. At baseline, just a handful of AZD1222 recipients tested seropositive.

This table comes from immunoSEQ multiplex PCR, and its TCRdb copy is limited to in-frame clones, with some not included. The table includes under 150,000 clones, approximately 88% detected once. Pooling of second doses given at about 4 or about 12 weeks was done. The chain couples TRBV7-8 to TRBJ2-7, with D possibly called TRBD1 or TRBD2 (5 bases each). Sequences were derived from peripheral blood, sampled 28 days after the second AZD1222 dose. This TCR was sampled from an adult who received the AZD1222 COVID-19 vaccine. The CDR3 nucleotides read TGTGCCAGCAGCCCCTCGGGACCATCCTACGAGCAGTACTTC. It codes for CASSPSGPSYEQYF.